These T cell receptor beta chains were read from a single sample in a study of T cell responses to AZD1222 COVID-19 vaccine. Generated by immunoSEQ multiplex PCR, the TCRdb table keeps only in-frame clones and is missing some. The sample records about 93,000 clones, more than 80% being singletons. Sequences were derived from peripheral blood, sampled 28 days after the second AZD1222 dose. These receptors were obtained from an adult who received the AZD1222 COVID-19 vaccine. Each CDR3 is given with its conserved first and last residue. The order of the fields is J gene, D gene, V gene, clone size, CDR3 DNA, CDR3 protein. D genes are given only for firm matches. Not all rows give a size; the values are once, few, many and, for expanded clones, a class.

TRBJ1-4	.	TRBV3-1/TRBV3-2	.	TGTGCCAGCAGCCATCACAGGGCGGGAGGTTCGGGGGGCAAACTGTTTTTT	CASSHHRAGGSGGKLFF
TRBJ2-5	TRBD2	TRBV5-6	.	TGTGCCAGTCATAAAGCGGGAGAAGAGACCCAGTACTTC	CASHKAGEETQYF
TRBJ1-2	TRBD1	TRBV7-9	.	TGTGCCAGCAGCTATGGACAGGGAAGCCCCACCTTC	CASSYGQGSPTF
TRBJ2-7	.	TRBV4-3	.	TGCGCCAGCAGCCAAGAAACGGGGGAGTACTACGAGCAGTACTTC	CASSQETGEYYEQYF
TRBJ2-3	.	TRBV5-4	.	TGTGCCAGCAGCCCCCGGGTAGCGGAAAGCACAGATACGCAGTATTTT	CASSPRVAESTDTQYF
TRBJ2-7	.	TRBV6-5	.	TGTGCCAGCCAACTTAGGGGAGCACCCTACGAGCAGTACTTC	CASQLRGAPYEQYF
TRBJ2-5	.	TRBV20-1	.	TGCAGTGCTAAACAGCAAGAGACCCAGTACTTC	CSAKQQETQYF
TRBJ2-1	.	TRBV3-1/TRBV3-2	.	TGTGCCAGCAGCCAAGGGGGTAGCAATGAGCAGTTCTTC	CASSQGGSNEQFF
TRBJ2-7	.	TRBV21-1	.	TGTGCCAGCAGTGGTAGCGGAAGCCGGGCCTACGAGCAGTACTTC	CASSGSGSRAYEQYF
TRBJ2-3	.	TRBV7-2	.	TGTGCCAGCAGCCCTCAGCGGGCCCCGGCGCAGTATTTT	CASSPQRAPAQYF
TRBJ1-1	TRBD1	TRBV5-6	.	TGTGCCAGCAGCTTGGGTGGGACAGGGTGGAACACTGAAGCTTTCTTT	CASSLGGTGWNTEAFF
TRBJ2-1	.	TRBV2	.	TGTGCCAGCAGTGAAGACTACCAACCCTACAATGAGCAGTTCTTC	CASSEDYQPYNEQFF
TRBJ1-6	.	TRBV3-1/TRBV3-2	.	TGTGCCAGCAGCCAAGAGGGGAGTCCCCTCCACTTT	CASSQEGSPLHF
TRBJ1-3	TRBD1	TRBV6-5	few	TGTGCCAGCAGTATAGACAGGGTAATTGGAAACACCATATATTTT	CASSIDRVIGNTIYF
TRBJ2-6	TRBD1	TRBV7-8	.	TGTGCCAGCAGCTATACAGGGGCTGGGGCCAACGTCCTGACTTTC	CASSYTGAGANVLTF
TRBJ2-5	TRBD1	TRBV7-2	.	TGTGCCAGCAGCTTAAGCGGACAGGGCCGCGGAGAGACCCAGTACTTC	CASSLSGQGRGETQYF
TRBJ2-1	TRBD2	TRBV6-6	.	TGTGCCAGCAGTCGATGGACTAGCGGGGTGTCCTACAATGAGCAGTTCTTC	CASSRWTSGVSYNEQFF
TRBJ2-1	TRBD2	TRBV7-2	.	TGTGCCAGCAGCTTAGGTGGTAGCGGGGGAGGTGAGCAGTTCTTC	CASSLGGSGGGEQFF
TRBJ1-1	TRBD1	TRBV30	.	TGTGCCTGGAGTGTACAGGGGAGCACTGAAGCTTTCTTT	CAWSVQGSTEAFF
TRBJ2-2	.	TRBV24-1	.	TGTGCCACCAGTGATCCCGGGAGCTCCGGGGAGCTGTTTTTT	CATSDPGSSGELFF
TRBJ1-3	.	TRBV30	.	TGTGCCTGGAGTGTCTGGTCTTCTGGAAACACCATATATTTT	CAWSVWSSGNTIYF
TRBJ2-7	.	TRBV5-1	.	TGCGCCAGCAGCTTCGGGTTGGGGACGCAGAACTACGAGCAGTACTTC	CASSFGLGTQNYEQYF
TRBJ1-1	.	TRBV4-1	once	TGCGCCAGCAGCCAAGAAGTCCTGAACACTGAAGCTTTCTTT	CASSQEVLNTEAFF
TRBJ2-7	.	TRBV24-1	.	TGTGCCACGACTAGTAGGGCCCACACCGCAACTTACGAGCAGTACTTC	CATTSRAHTATYEQYF
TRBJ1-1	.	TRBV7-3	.	TGTGCCAGCAGCTCCGTCAAGAACACTGAAGCTTTCTTT	CASSSVKNTEAFF
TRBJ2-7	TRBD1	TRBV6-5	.	TGTGCCAGCAGCCGACGACAGGGGGCCGACGAGCAGTACTTC	CASSRRQGADEQYF
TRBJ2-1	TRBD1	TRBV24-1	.	TGTGCCACCAGTGATCAAAGCAGGGACAGCAATGAGCAGTTCTTC	CATSDQSRDSNEQFF
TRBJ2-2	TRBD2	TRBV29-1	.	TGCAGCGTTACTAGCGGGGCGAACACCGGGGAGCTGTTTTTT	CSVTSGANTGELFF
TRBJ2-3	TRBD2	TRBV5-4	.	TGTGCCAGCAGCTTACGCCTAGCGGGAGGGACCACAGATACGCAGTATTTT	CASSLRLAGGTTDTQYF
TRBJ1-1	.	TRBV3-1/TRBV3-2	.	TGTGCCAGCAGCCCATCCGAGGGTGAAGCTTTCTTT	CASSPSEGEAFF
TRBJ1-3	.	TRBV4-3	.	TGCGCCAGCAGCCAATCGGAGGGCACTGGAAACACCATATATTTT	CASSQSEGTGNTIYF
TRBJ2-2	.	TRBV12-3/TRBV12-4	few	TGTGCCAGCAGTTTGGGGGGAGCCGGGGAGCTGTTTTTT	CASSLGGAGELFF
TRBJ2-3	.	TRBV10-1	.	TGCGCCAGCAGCTCCGGGAGCGGGACAGATACGCAGTATTTT	CASSSGSGTDTQYF
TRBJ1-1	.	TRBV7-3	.	TGTGCCAGCAGCTTTGGGGGAAACACTGAAGCTTTCTTT	CASSFGGNTEAFF
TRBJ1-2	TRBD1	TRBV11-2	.	TGTGCCAGCAGCTTAGCCAGGGGGGGCTACACCTTC	CASSLARGGYTF
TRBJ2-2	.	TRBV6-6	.	TGTGCCAGCAGTATTAGTGAGGCGCACACCGGGGAGCTGTTTTTT	CASSISEAHTGELFF
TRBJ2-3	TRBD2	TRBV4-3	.	TGCGCCAGCAGCCAAGATCGGACAGCGGGGGGGGCAGATACGCAGTATTTT	CASSQDRTAGGADTQYF
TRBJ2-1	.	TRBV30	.	TGTGCCTGGAGTGTACTAGGGACCCGGTCCCAGTTCTTC	CAWSVLGTRSQFF
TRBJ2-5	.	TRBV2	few	TGTGCCATCCGCCCCAGGGCCCAAGAGACCCAGTACTTC	CAIRPRAQETQYF
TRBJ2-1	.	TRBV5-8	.	TGTGCCAGCAGCTTCCAGAGGGTCTACAATGAGCAGTTCTTC	CASSFQRVYNEQFF
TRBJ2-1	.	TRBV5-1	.	TGCGCCAGCAGCTTTTTCTGGAGGGATGAGCAGTTCTTC	CASSFFWRDEQFF
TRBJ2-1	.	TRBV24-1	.	TGTGCCACCAGTGATGGGGACACCGGGTGGGGCAATGAGCAGTTCTTC	CATSDGDTGWGNEQFF
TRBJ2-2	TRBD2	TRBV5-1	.	TGCGCCAGCAGCCCGACTAGCGGGATCTCCGGGGAGCTGTTTTTT	CASSPTSGISGELFF
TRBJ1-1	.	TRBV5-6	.	TGTGCCAGCAGCCCTTCGGGCAACGGAGCTTTCTTT	CASSPSGNGAFF
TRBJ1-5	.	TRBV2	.	TGTGCCAGCAGAGCAGGGTTAAGCAATCAGCCCCAGCATTTT	CASRAGLSNQPQHF
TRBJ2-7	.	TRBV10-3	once	TGTGCCATCAGTGGTCAGGGGCAGGCCTACGAGCAGTACTTC	CAISGQGQAYEQYF
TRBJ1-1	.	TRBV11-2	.	TGTGCCAGCAGTCGCAGGGGTACCACTGAAGCTTTCTTT	CASSRRGTTEAFF
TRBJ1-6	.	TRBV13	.	TGTGCCAGCAGCTTATTTAATTCACCCCTCCACTTT	CASSLFNSPLHF
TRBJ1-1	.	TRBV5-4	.	TGTGCCAGCAGCCAGACAGCTAACACTGAAGCTTTCTTT	CASSQTANTEAFF
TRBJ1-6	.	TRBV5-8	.	TGTGCCAGCAGCTTGGGACCCCGAGATTCACCCCTCCACTTT	CASSLGPRDSPLHF
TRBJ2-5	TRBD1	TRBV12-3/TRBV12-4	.	TGTGCCACCACGACAGGGGCGGTCGAGACCCAGTACTTC	CATTTGAVETQYF
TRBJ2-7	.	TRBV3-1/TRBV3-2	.	TGTGCCAGCAGCCAAGAAGGGCTCAGTAACTACGAGCAGTACTTC	CASSQEGLSNYEQYF
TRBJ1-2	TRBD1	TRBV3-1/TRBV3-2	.	TGTGCCAGCAGCTACGGGACAGGGAGATATGGCTACACCTTC	CASSYGTGRYGYTF
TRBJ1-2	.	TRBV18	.	TGTGCCAGCTCACCCGGGACGGCATCCTTCGGCTACACCTTC	CASSPGTASFGYTF
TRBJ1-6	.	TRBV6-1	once	TGTGCCAGCACCCACTATAATTCACCCCTCCACTTT	CASTHYNSPLHF
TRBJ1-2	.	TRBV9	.	TGTGCCAGCAGTGATTCGGGGTGGACCTACACCTTC	CASSDSGWTYTF
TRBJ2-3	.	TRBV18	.	TGTGCCAGCTCACCAGCGTCCCGAACAGATACGCAGTATTTT	CASSPASRTDTQYF
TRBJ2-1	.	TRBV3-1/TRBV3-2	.	TGTGCCAGCAGCCAAGATAGTGAGGACCAACCGTTTATCTCCTACAATGAGCAGTTCTTC	CASSQDSEDQPFISYNEQFF
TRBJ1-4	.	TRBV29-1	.	TGCAGCGTTGGGAACAGGGAGACGACTAATGAAAAACTGTTTTTT	CSVGNRETTNEKLFF